The 9 T cell receptor beta chains in this list originate from one sample, sequenced in a study of regulatory T cells in long-lasting Graves disease. Construction of TCR beta libraries relied on iRepertoire HTBI primers and on Arm-PCR targeting CDR3 regions. Each CDR3 protein gets one entry after TCRdb re-called the multiplex PCR reads with MiXCR. The table has about 660,000 distinct CDR3 sequences, 25% to 30% seen once; the top ten hold about 40%. The time point here: persistent/refractory GD, antithyroid drugs over 5 years with positive TRAb. The TCR library used RNA extracted from PBMCs. This specimen was peripheral blood mononuclear cells (PBMCs), taken when the disease was refractory, from a patient treated with antithyroid drugs. These receptors were obtained from a female donor with Graves disease.

The chain uses TRBV28 and TRBJ1-1; D remains unclear. The CDR3 sequence is 12 residues long. V was trimmed by 2 bases and J by 11 bases, leaving 12 bases between them. Germline assignment: CDR1 MDHEN and CDR2 SYDVKM. CDR3 residues: CASSLNGKEAFF. The CDR3 region has the DNA TGTGCCAGCAGTTTAAATGGGAAGGAGGCTTTCTTT.

The chain has TRBV7-9 and TRBJ1-2; TRBD1 agrees at 9 bases. The germline gives CDR1 SEHNR, CDR2 FQNEAQ (reference sequence). CDR3 size: 15 residues. The J segment lost 5 bases and the V segment lost 2 bases, leaving 6 bases of the junction unmatched. This chain's CDR3 is CASSLPQGAEYGYTF. CDR3 nucleotide sequence: TGTGCCAGCAGCTTACCACAGGGGGCGGAGTATGGCTACACCTTC.

This clonotype was observed at least ten times. The V gene is TRBV2, the J gene TRBJ1-6; 8 nucleotides match TRBD1. The ends lost 6 bases at V and 12 bases at J; junction bases unmatched: 10. The germline V gene has CDR1 SNHLY and CDR2 FYNNEI. CDR3 length equals 14 residues. This CDR3 is CASRQTGVGRPLHF. CDR3 nucleotide sequence: TGTGCCAGCAGACAGACAGGGGTCGGGAGACCCCTCCACTTT. The complete variable domain, with remaining parts taken from reference TRBV2 and TRBJ1-6, reads EPEVTQTPSHQVTQMGQEVILRCVPISNHLYFYWYRQILGQKVEFLVSFYNNEISEKSEIFDDQFSVERPDGSNFTLKIRSTKLEDSAMYFCASRQTGVGRPLHFGNGTRLTVT.

J is TRBJ1-1 and V is TRBV20-1; D uncertain. V lost 5 bases to trimming and J lost 2 bases, with 15 bases between them. Germline V gene sequence: CDR1 DFQATT, CDR2 SNEGSKA (reference sequence). CDR3 length equals 14 residues. The DNA of the CDR3 is TGCAGTGCTGAAGACCCTAAGGCAAACACTGAAGCTTTCTTT. This sequence encodes CSAEDPKANTEAFF.

This clonotype was counted a few times. The chain joins TRBV20-1 to TRBJ1-5; 7 positions match TRBD1. CDR1 and CDR2 from the germline V gene are DFQATT and SNEGSKA (reference sequence). The CDR3 loop spans 14 amino acids. Trimming removed 6 bases from V and 5 bases from J; junction bases left unmatched: 10. The CDR3 DNA is TGCAGTGCCCGAGTGGGGGACAGATATCAGCCCCAGCATTTT. It codes for CSARVGDRYQPQHF.

V is TRBV3-1 and J is TRBJ1-1; 9 bases fit TRBD1. The CDR3 totals 16 residues. Per the germline V gene, CDR1 is LGHDT and CDR2 is YNNKEL (reference sequence). V was clipped by 4 bases and J by 4 bases; unmatched bases: 10. CDR3 region: CASSPRTGAGSTEAFF. CDR3 DNA sequence: TGTGCCAGCAGCCCCCGGACAGGGGCAGGGAGCACTGAAGCTTTCTTT.

This sequence joins TRBV20-1 and TRBJ1-2; possibly TRBD1 for D (5 bases). This CDR3 spans 12 amino acids. CDR1 DFQATT and CDR2 SNEGSKA come from the germline V gene (reference sequence). Deletions cut 3 bases from V and 8 bases from J, with 13 bases between. The DNA for the CDR3 is TGCAGTGCTAGTATCACAGGATGGGGCTACACCTTC. Its translation is CSASITGWGYTF.

This clonotype has ten or more counts. V usage is TRBV11-2 and J usage is TRBJ2-7; D possibly corresponds to TRBD2 (5 bases). V lost 4 bases and J lost 2, with 18 bases in between. Looked up from germline, CDR1 is SGHAT and CDR2 is FQNNGV. The CDR3 runs 16 residues. The CDR3 spells CASSWSGSSGTYEQYF. The CDR3 DNA follows: TGTGCCAGCAGCTGGTCGGGTAGTTCGGGAACCTACGAGCAGTACTTC.

This rearrangement joins TRBV6-5 to TRBJ2-5; TRBD2 agrees at 7 bases. From germline, CDR1 is MNHEY and CDR2 SVGAGI. The CDR3 sequence is 14 residues long. J gave up 5 bases and V 2 bases, and 5 bases lay outside the gene matches. CDR3: CASSYGGGTETQYF. CDR3 nucleotide sequence: TGTGCCAGCAGTTACGGGGGGGGGACGGAGACCCAGTACTTC.